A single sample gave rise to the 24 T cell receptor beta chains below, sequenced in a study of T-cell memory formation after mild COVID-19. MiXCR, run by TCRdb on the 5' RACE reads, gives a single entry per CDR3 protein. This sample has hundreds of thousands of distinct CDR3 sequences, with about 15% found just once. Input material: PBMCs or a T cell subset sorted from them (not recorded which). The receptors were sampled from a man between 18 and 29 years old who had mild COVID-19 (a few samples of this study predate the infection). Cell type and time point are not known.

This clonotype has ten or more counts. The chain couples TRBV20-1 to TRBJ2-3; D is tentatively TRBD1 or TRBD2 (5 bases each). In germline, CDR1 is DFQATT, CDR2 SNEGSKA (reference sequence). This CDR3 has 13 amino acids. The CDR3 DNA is TGCAGCGGAGGTGAACCTGGGGCGGATACGCAGTATTTT. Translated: CSGGEPGADTQYF.

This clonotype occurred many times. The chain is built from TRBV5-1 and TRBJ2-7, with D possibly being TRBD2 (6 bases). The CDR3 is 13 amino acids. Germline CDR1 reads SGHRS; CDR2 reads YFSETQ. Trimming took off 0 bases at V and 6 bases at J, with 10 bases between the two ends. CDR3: CASSLAGGPEQYV. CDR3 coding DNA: TGCGCCAGCAGCTTGGCCGGGGGTCCCGAGCAGTACGTC.

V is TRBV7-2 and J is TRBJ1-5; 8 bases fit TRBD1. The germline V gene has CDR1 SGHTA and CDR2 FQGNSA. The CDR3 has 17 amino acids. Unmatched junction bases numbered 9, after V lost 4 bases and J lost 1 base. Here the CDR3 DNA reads TGTGCCAGCAGCTCCCAAATCGGGACAGGAAGCAATCAGCCCCAGCATTTT. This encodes CASSSQIGTGSNQPQHF.

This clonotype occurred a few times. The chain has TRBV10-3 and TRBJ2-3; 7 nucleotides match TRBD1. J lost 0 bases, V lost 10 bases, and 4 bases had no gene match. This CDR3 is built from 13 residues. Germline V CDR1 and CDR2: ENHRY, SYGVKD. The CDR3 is CATGTVSTDTQYF. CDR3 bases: TGTGCCACTGGGACAGTGAGCACAGATACGCAGTATTTT.

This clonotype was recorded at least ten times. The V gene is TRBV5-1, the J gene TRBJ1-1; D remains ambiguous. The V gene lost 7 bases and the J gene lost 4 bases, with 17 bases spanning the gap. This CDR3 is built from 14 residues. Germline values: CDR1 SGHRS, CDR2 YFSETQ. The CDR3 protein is CASDLISPSTEAFF. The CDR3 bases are TGCGCCAGCGATCTCATAAGTCCCAGCACTGAAGCTTTCTTT.

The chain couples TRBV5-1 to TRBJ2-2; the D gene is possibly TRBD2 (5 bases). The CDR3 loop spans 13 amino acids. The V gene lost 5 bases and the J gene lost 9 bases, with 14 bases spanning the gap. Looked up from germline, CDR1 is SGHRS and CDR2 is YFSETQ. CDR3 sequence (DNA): TGCGCCAGCAGTCGCCAGACTACCCGGGAGCTGTTTTTT. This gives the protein CASSRQTTRELFF.

CDR3 loop: CSAAFGGSSYNEQFF. The CDR3 DNA follows: TGCAGTGCTGCCTTCGGCGGGAGCTCCTACAATGAGCAGTTCTTC. The chain has TRBV20-1 and TRBJ2-1, with 7 bases that match TRBD2. V dropped 5 bases and J dropped 0; count of bases not matched to a gene: 7. This CDR3 is built from 15 residues. Germline CDR1 is DFQATT and CDR2 is SNEGSKA (reference sequence).

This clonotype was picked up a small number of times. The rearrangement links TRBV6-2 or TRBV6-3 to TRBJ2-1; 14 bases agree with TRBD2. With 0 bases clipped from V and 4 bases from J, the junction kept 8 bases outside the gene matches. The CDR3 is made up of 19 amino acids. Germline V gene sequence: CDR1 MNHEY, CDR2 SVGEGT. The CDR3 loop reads CASSYSGTSGGARYNEQFF. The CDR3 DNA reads TGTGCCAGCAGTTACTCCGGGACTAGCGGGGGAGCCAGGTACAATGAGCAGTTCTTC.

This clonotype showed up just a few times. The CDR3 region has the DNA TGTGCCAGCTCGCGAGCCTACGGGGGGAGCGAGCAGTACGTC. It encodes CASSRAYGGSEQYV. The chain couples TRBV18 to TRBJ2-7; 7 bases align to TRBD2. CDR3 length: 14 residues. Germline-derived CDR1 and CDR2 are KGHSH and LQKENI. V dropped 6 bases and J dropped 6; count of bases not matched to a gene: 11.

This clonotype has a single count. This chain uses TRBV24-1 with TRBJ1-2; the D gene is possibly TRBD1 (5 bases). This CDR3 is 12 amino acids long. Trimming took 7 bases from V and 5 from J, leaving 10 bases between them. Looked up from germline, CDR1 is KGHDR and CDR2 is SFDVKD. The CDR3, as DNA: TGTGCCACCAGGCGTGGGGGGTATGGCTACACCTTC. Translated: CATRRGGYGYTF.

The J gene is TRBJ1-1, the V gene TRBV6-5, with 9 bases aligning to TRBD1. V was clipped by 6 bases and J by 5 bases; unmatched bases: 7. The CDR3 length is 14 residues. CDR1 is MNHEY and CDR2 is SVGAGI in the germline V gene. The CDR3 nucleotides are TGTGCCAGCAGCCCTGGGACAGGGTTTACTGAAGCTTTCTTT. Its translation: CASSPGTGFTEAFF.

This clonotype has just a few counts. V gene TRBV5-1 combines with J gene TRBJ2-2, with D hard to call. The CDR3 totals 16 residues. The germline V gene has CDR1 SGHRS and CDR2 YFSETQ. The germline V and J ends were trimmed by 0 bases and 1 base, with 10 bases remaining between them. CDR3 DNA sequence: TGCGCCAGCAGCTTGGCCAAAGCCGGGAACACCGGGGAGCTGTTTTTT. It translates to CASSLAKAGNTGELFF.

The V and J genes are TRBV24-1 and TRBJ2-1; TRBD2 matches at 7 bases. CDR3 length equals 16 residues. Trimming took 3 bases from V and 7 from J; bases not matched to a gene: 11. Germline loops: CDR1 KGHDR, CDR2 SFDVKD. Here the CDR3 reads CATSDKLYGGGNEQFF. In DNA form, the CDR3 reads TGTGCCACCAGTGATAAGCTGTACGGGGGAGGGAATGAGCAGTTCTTC.

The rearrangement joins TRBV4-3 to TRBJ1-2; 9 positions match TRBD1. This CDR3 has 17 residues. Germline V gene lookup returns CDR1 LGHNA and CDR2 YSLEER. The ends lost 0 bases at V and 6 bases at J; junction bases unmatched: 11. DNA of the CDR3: TGCGCCAGCAGCCAAGATCTACAGGGGGCGAAAGGTCATGGCTACACCTTC. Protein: CASSQDLQGAKGHGYTF.

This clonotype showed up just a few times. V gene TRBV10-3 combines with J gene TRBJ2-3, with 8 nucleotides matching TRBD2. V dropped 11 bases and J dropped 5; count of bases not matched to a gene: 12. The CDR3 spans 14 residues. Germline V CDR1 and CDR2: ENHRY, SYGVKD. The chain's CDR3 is CAVAIAGSVDTQYF. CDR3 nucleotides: TGTGCCGTCGCCATAGCGGGGAGTGTAGATACGCAGTATTTT.

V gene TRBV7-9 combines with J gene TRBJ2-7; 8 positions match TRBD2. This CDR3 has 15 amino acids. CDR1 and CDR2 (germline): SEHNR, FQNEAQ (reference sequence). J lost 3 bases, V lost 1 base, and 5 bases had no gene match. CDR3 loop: CASSLVSGSIYEQYF. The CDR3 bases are TGTGCCAGCAGCTTAGTAAGCGGGAGTATCTACGAGCAGTACTTC.

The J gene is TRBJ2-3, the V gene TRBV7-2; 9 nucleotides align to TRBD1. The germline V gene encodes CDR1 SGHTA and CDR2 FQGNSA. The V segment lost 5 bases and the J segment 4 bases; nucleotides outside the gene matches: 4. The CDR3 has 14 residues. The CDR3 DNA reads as TGTGCCAGCAGCGCCACAGGGGGCGCAGATACGCAGTATTTT. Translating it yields CASSATGGADTQYF.

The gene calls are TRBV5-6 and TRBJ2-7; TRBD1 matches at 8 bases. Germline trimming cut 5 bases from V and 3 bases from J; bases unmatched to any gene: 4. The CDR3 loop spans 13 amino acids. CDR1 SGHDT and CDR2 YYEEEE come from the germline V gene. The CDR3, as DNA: TGTGCCAGCAGTTCGGGACAGGACTACGAGCAGTACTTC. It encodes CASSSGQDYEQYF.

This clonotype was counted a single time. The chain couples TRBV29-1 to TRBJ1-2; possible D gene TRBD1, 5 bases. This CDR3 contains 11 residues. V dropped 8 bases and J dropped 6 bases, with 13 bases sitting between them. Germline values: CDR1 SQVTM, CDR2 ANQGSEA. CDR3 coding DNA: TGCAGCACAGGCGGGGGTAATGGCTACACCTTC. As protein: CSTGGGNGYTF.

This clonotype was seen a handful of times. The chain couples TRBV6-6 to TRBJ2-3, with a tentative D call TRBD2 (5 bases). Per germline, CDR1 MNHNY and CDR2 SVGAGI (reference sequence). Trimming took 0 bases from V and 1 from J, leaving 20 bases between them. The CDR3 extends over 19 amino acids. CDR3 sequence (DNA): TGTGCCAGCAGTTACTCGATGGCTAGCCTATTCGGGGGCACAGATACGCAGTATTTT. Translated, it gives CASSYSMASLFGGTDTQYF.

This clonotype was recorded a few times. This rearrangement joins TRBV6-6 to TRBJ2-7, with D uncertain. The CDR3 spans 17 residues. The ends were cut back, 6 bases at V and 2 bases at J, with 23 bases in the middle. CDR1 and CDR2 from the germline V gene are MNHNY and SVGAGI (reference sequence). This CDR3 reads CASRPFKDEPKAYEQYV. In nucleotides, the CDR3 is TGTGCCAGCAGACCATTTAAGGACGAACCGAAGGCCTACGAGCAGTACGTC.

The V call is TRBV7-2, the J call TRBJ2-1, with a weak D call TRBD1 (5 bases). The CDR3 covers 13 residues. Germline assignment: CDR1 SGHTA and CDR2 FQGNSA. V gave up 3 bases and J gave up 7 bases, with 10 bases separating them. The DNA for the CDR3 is TGTGCCAGCAGCTTCAGGGCTCCGAATGAGCAGTTCTTC. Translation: CASSFRAPNEQFF.

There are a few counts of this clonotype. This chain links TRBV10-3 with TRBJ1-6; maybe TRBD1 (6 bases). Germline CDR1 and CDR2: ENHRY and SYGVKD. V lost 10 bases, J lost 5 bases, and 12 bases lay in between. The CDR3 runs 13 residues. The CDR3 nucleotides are TGTGCCAACGGGGGGGGCCATAATTCACCCCTCCACTTT. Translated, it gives CANGGGHNSPLHF.

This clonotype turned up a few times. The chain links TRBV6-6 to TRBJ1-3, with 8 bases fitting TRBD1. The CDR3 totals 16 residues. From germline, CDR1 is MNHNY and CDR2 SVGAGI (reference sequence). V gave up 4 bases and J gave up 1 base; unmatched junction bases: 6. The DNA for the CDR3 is TGTGCCAGCAGTTCCCCCCACAGGGGGTCTGGAAACACCATATATTTT. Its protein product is CASSSPHRGSGNTIYF.